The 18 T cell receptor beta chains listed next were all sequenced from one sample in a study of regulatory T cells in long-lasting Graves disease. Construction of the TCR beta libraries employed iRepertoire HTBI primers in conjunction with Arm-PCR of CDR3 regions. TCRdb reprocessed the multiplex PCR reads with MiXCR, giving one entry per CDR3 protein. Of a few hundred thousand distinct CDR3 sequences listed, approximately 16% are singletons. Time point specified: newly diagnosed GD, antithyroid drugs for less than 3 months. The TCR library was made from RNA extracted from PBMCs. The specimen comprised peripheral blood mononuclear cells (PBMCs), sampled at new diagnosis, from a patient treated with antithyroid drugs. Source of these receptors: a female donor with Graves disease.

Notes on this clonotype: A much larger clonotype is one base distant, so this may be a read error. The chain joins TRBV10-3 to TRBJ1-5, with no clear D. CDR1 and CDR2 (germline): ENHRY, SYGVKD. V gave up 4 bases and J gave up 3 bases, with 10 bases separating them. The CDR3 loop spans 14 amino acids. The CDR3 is CAISVGSSNQPQHF. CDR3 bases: TGTGCCATCAGTGTGGGGTCCTCCAATCAGCCCCAGCATTTT.

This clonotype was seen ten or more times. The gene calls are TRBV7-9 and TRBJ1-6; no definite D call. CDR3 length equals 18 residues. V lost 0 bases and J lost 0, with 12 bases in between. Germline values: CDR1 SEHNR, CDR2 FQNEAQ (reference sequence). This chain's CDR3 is CASSLAPAGSSYNSPLHF. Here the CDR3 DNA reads TGTGCCAGCAGCTTAGCGCCGGCGGGTAGCTCCTATAATTCACCCCTCCACTTT.

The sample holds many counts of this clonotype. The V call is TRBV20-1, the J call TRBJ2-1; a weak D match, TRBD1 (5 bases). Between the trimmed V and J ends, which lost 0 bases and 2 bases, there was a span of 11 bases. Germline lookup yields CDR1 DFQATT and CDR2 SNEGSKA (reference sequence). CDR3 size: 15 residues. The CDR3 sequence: CSARDRETPYNEQFF. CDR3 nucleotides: TGCAGTGCTAGAGACAGGGAAACGCCCTACAATGAGCAGTTCTTC.

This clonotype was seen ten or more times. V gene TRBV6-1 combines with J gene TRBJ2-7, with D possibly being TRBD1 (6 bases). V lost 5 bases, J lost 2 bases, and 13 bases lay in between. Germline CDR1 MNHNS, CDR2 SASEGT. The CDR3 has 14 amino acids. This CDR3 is CASSPPDRTYEQYF. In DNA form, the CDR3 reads TGTGCCAGCAGTCCCCCAGACAGGACCTACGAGCAGTACTTC.

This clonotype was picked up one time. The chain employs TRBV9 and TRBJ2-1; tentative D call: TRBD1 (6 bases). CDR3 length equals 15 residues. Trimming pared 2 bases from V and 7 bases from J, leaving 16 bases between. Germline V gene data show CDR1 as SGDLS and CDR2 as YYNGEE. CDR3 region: CASSVHVQGLNEQFF. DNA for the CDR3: TGTGCCAGCAGCGTCCATGTTCAGGGGCTTAATGAGCAGTTCTTC.

The chain's CDR3 is CASRRDNEQFF. The CDR3 bases are TGTGCCAGTCGGAGGGACAATGAGCAGTTCTTC. The chain links TRBV9 to TRBJ2-1, with TRBD2 as a possible D gene (6 bases). This CDR3 has 11 residues. Germline CDR1 and CDR2: SGDLS and YYNGEE. V was clipped by 8 bases and J by 5 bases, with 8 bases between them.

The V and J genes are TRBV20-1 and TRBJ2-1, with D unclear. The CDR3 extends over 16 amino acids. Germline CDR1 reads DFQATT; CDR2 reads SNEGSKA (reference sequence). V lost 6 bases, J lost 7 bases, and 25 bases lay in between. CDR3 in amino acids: CSAHNLPGPRGNEQFF. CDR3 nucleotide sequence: TGCAGTGCCCACAACCTTCCGGGTCCTCGTGGGAATGAGCAGTTCTTC.

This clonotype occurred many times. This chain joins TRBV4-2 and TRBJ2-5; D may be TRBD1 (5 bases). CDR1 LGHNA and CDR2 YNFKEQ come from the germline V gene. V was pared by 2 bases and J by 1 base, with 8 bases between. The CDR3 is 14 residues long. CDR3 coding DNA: TGTGCCAGCAGCCAACGTCAGGGCCAAGAGACCCAGTACTTC. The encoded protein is CASSQRQGQETQYF.

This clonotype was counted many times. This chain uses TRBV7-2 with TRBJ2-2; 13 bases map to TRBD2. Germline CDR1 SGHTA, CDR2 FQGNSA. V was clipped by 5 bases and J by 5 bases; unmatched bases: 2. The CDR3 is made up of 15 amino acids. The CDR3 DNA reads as TGTGCCAGCAGCGAACTAGCGGGAGGGACCGGGGAGCTGTTTTTT. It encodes CASSELAGGTGELFF.

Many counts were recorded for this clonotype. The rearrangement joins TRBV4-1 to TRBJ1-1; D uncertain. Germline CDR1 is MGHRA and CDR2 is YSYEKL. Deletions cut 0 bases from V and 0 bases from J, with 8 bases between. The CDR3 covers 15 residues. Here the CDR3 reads CASSQEATMNTEAFF. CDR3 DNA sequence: TGCGCCAGCAGCCAAGAAGCCACCATGAACACTGAAGCTTTCTTT.

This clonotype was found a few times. The chain's CDR3 is CASTPASGRVLYNEQFF. Written as DNA, the CDR3 is TGTGCCAGCACCCCGGCTAGCGGGAGGGTCCTCTACAATGAGCAGTTCTTC. The chain combines TRBV7-2 with TRBJ2-1; 12 bases match TRBD2. V trimming: 7 bases; J trimming: 3 bases; junction bases outside the gene matches: 10. This CDR3 is 17 amino acids long. Germline values: CDR1 SGHTA, CDR2 FQGNSA.

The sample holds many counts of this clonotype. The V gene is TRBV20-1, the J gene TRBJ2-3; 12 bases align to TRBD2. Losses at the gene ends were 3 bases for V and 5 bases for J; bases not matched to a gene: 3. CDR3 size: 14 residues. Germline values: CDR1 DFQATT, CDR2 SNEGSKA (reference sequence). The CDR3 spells CSASASGRGDTQYF. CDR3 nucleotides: TGCAGTGCTAGCGCTAGCGGGAGGGGAGATACGCAGTATTTT.

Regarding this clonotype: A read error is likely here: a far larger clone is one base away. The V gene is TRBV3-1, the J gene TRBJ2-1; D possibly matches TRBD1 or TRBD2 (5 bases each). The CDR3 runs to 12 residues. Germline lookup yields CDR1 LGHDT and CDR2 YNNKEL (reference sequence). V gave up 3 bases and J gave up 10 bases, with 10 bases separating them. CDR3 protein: CASSQGDYEQFF. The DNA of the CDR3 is TGTGCCAGCAGCCAGGGGGATTACGAGCAGTTCTTC.

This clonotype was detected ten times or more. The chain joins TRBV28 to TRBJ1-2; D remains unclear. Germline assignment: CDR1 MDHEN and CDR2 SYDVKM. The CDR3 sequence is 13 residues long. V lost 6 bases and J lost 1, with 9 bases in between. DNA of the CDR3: TGTGCCAGCAGCGGGAGTTATAACTATGGCTACACCTTC. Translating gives CASSGSYNYGYTF.

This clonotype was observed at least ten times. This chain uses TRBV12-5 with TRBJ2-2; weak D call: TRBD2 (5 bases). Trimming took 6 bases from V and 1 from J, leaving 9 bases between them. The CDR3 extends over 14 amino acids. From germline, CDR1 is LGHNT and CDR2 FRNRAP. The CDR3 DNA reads TGTGCTAGTGGGACTAACGGGAACACCGGGGAGCTGTTTTTT. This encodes CASGTNGNTGELFF.

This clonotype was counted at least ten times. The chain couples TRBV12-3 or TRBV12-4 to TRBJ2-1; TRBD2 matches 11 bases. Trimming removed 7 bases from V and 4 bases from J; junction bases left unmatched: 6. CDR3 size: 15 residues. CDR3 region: CASTTGLAGYNEQFF. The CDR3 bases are TGTGCCAGCACCACCGGACTAGCGGGTTACAATGAGCAGTTCTTC.

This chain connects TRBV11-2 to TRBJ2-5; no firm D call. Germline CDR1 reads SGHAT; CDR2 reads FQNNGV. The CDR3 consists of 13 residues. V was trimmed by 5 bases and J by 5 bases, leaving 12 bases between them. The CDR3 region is CASSPANSETQYF. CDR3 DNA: TGTGCCAGCAGCCCAGCTAACTCGGAGACCCAGTACTTC.

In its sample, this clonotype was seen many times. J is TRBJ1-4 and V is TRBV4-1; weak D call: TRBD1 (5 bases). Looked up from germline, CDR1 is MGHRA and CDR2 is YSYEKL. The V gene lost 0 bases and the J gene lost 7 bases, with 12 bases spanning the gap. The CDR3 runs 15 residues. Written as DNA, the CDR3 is TGCGCCAGCAGCCAAGATCCAGGGCAAGCTGAAAAACTGTTTTTT. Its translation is CASSQDPGQAEKLFF.